The 13 T cell receptor beta chains below all came from one sample that was sequenced in a study of T-cell reconstitution after alpha-beta-depleted transplantation in children. Unique molecular identifiers tagged the TCRbeta library. TCRdb fed the PCR reads into MiXCR, producing one record per CDR3 protein. The repertoire holds about 980,000 distinct CDR3 sequences, with roughly 29% as singletons. The sample consisted of PBMCs, mostly from graft donor cells, taken 360 days after TCRalphabeta/CD19-depleted stem cell transplant. The receptors originated from a boy under two years old who had a stem cell transplant for SCID, so the T cells may come from the graft donor.

In this sample, this clonotype turned up a few times. The chain carries TRBV4-3 and TRBJ2-7; D is tentatively TRBD1 or TRBD2 (5 bases each). The V gene's germline CDR1 is LGHNA and CDR2 YSLEER. The CDR3 contains 17 residues. V was clipped by 0 bases and J by 4 bases, with 19 bases between them. In DNA, the CDR3 is TGCGCCAGCAGCCAAGAAGTAGTGGCCGGGGCCCCTTACGAGCAGTACTTC. Amino acid sequence: CASSQEVVAGAPYEQYF.

The chain has TRBV20-1 and TRBJ2-1, with 7 bases aligning to TRBD2. Germline CDR1 and CDR2: DFQATT and SNEGSKA (reference sequence). Germline trimming cut 0 bases from V and 0 bases from J; bases unmatched to any gene: 11. The CDR3 has 18 residues. The CDR3 DNA reads TGCAGTGCTAGAGATGGGCGGCGGGGGATCAGCTCCTACAATGAGCAGTTCTTC. Residues: CSARDGRRGISSYNEQFF.

This clonotype was seen more than once but under ten times. The chain combines TRBV3-1 with TRBJ2-1; 10 nucleotides agree with TRBD2. CDR1 is LGHDT and CDR2 is YNNKEL in the germline V gene (reference sequence). Losses at the gene ends were 6 bases for V and 4 bases for J; bases not matched to a gene: 6. This CDR3 is 15 amino acids long. The CDR3 nucleotides read TGTGCCAGCAGGAAGCGGGGGGGGCAGTACAATGAGCAGTTCTTC. Translating it yields CASRKRGGQYNEQFF.

Here the CDR3 reads CASSPSTGTGSPLHF. The CDR3 region has the DNA TGTGCCAGCAGTCCCTCGACAGGTACCGGCTCACCCCTCCACTTT. The J gene is TRBJ1-6, the V gene TRBV28; TRBD1 might be the D (6 bases). Germline V CDR1 and CDR2: MDHEN, SYDVKM. CDR3 length equals 15 residues. Trimming pared 5 bases from V and 10 bases from J, leaving 18 bases between.

This rearrangement joins TRBV20-1 to TRBJ2-1; 9 positions match TRBD2. The CDR3 length is 11 residues. The trim removed 6 bases at V and 8 bases at J, leaving 2 bases unmatched. CDR1 is DFQATT and CDR2 is SNEGSKA in the germline V gene (reference sequence). The CDR3 nucleotides read TGCAGTGCCGGGACTAGCTATGAGCAGTTCTTC. It is translated as CSAGTSYEQFF.

The gene calls are TRBV6-5 and TRBJ1-1; 7 nucleotides line up with TRBD1. The germline gives CDR1 MNHEY, CDR2 SVGAGI. V trimming: 5 bases; J trimming: 8 bases; junction bases outside the gene matches: 5. There are 12 residues in the CDR3. The DNA of the CDR3 is TGTGCCAGCAGTCCCCCGACAGGGGAAGCTTTCTTT. Its translation is CASSPPTGEAFF.

This clonotype was seen more than once but under ten times. V and J are TRBV6-1 and TRBJ2-5; D possibly corresponds to TRBD2 (6 bases). Germline V gives CDR1 MNHNS, CDR2 SASEGT. The CDR3 totals 15 residues. V lost 5 bases to trimming and J lost 5 bases, with 18 bases between them. CDR3 in amino acids: CASSTSGGGAETQYF. The CDR3 DNA reads as TGTGCCAGCAGTACGTCCGGGGGTGGTGCGGAGACCCAGTACTTC.

This clonotype was found many times. One end of the junction varies from germline; a read error may be responsible. The chain uses TRBV5-1 and TRBJ2-3, with 11 bases identical to TRBD2. Germline V lookup: CDR1 SGHRS, CDR2 YFSETQ. The CDR3 extends over 16 amino acids. The CDR3 sequence is CASSLELAGGTDTQYF. CDR3 in DNA: TGTGCCAGCAGTTTAGAACTAGCGGGGGGCACAGATACGCAGTATTTT.

Only a few counts were recorded for this clonotype. The rearrangement links TRBV7-2 to TRBJ2-2; no clear D. The length of the CDR3 is 16 residues. Germline V CDR1 and CDR2: SGHTA, FQGNSA. V lost 1 base and J lost 6, with 15 bases in between. For the CDR3, the DNA is TGTGCCAGCAGCTTAGTTGTCCTCAACTCCCCCGGGGAGCTGTTTTTT. This translates into CASSLVVLNSPGELFF. Full variable domain (outside the CDR3, taken from reference TRBV7-2 and TRBJ2-2): GAGVSQSPSNKVTEKGKDVELRCDPISGHTALYWYRQSLGQGLEFLIYFQGNSAPDKSGLPSDRFSAERTGGSVSTLTIQRTQQEDSAVYLCASSLVVLNSPGELFFGEGSRLTVL.

The chain combines TRBV4-2 with TRBJ2-2, with 13 bases that match TRBD2. J was trimmed by 4 bases and V by 7 bases; bases with no gene match: 3. The germline V gene encodes CDR1 LGHNA and CDR2 YNFKEQ. The CDR3 consists of 15 residues. The CDR3 DNA sequence: TGTGCCAGCACCCGGACTAGCGGGGGCACCGGGGAGCTGTTTTTT. Protein product: CASTRTSGGTGELFF.

This clonotype was found a few times. V is TRBV12-3 or TRBV12-4 and J is TRBJ2-2; D is unclear. Trimming pared 5 bases from V and 4 bases from J, leaving 14 bases between. The CDR3 consists of 15 residues. The CDR3 is CASSPPRAFTGELFF. The CDR3 bases are TGTGCCAGCAGTCCCCCCCGGGCCTTCACCGGGGAGCTGTTTTTT.

CDR3 amino acids: CASSPIKDVPSTDTQYF. DNA for the CDR3: TGTGCCAGCTCACCAATTAAGGACGTACCTAGCACAGATACGCAGTATTTT. The chain is built from TRBV18 and TRBJ2-3, with D unresolved. V was cut by 2 bases and J by 0 bases, with 15 bases left in between. The CDR3 consists of 17 residues. From germline, CDR1 is KGHSH and CDR2 LQKENI.

The chain links TRBV28 to TRBJ2-2; D ambiguous. The CDR3 is 12 residues long. Germline CDR1 is MDHEN and CDR2 is SYDVKM. Trimming removed 8 bases at V and 2 bases at J, with 6 bases between. The CDR3 region is CASQTNTGELFF. In DNA form, the CDR3 reads TGTGCCAGCCAGACAAACACCGGGGAGCTGTTTTTT. The variable domain in full, with the rest retrieved from reference TRBV28 and TRBJ2-2, is DVKVTQSSRYLVKRTGEKVFLECVQDMDHENMFWYRQDPGLGLRLIYFSYDVKMKEKGDIPEGYSVSREKKERFSLILESASTNQTSMYLCASQTNTGELFFGEGSRLTVL.